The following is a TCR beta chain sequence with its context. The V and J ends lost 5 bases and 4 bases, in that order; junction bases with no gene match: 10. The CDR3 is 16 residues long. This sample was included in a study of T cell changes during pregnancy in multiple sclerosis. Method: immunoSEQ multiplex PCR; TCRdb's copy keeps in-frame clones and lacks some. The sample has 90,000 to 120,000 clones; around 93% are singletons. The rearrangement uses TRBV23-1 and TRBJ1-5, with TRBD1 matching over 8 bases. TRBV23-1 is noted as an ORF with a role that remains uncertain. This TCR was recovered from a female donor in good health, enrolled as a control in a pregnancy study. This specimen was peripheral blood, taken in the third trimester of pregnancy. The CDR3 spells CASSSERQGRNQPQHF. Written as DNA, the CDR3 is TGCGCCAGCAGTTCCGAACGACAGGGGAGGAATCAGCCCCAGCATTTT.